This TCR beta chain was profiled in a study of T cells in Graves' hyperthyroidism and ophthalmopathy. The V and J ends lost 8 bases and 14 bases respectively, with 22 bases between them. This CDR3 contains 13 residues. From germline, CDR1 is MNHEY and CDR2 SVGAGI. Researchers amplified the TCR beta CDR3 regions from RNA transcripts. First-round RT-PCR of the TCR CDR3 relied on the HTBI primer set. Each CDR3 protein gets one entry after TCRdb re-called the multiplex PCR reads with MiXCR. The profile shows tens of thousands of distinct CDR3 sequences, less than 65% of them singletons. A lack of ophthalmopathy progression within 18 months defined stable Graves' hyperthyroidism. On the basis of clinical symptoms, serum thyroxine and TRAb, thyroid ultrasound and orbital computed tomography, diagnoses were made.

The source is a man aged 18 to 30 with Graves' hyperthyroidism. The chain has TRBV6-5 and TRBJ1-5; D not resolved. Sequenced material: peripheral blood or thyroid tissue (not recorded which). The CDR3 DNA sequence: TGTGCCAGCCGGCGACTAGCGGGAGTGCACGAGCATTTT. This sequence encodes CASRRLAGVHEHF.